What follows are 25 T cell receptor beta chains derived from one specimen sequenced in a study of early stage breast cancer tumors. Generated by immunoSEQ multiplex PCR, the TCRdb table keeps only in-frame clones and is missing some. The sample lists 25,000 to 35,000 clones; roughly 80% were seen once. The sequenced sample consisted of blood. The receptors were sampled from a person between 55 and 70 years old with breast cancer.

The chain employs TRBV29-1 and TRBJ1-4; D ambiguous. CDR3 length: 14 amino acids. CDR1 is SQVTM and CDR2 is ANQGSEA in the germline V gene. V lost 2 bases and J lost 3, with 10 bases in between. The DNA for the CDR3 is TGCAGCGTTGAATGGCAGGCCTCTAATGAAAAACTGTTTTTT. Translated: CSVEWQASNEKLFF.

The V call is TRBV5-1, the J call TRBJ2-5, with TRBD1 matching over 10 bases. Germline values: CDR1 SGHRS, CDR2 YFSETQ. V lost 4 bases and J lost 5; bases outside the gene matches: 8. The CDR3 consists of 15 residues. The CDR3 is CASSDPGQGSETQYF. The CDR3 nucleotides are TGCGCCAGCAGCGATCCGGGACAGGGGTCGGAGACCCAGTACTTC.

The genes are TRBV5-1 and TRBJ2-3; 7 bases line up with TRBD2. V shed 1 base and J 5 bases; nucleotides not matched to a gene: 7. The CDR3 is 15 amino acids. The germline V gene has CDR1 SGHRS and CDR2 YFSETQ. The CDR3 loop reads CASSLTQLAIDTQYF. For the CDR3, the DNA is TGCGCCAGCAGCTTGACCCAACTAGCGATAGATACGCAGTATTTT. Full variable domain (rest looked up from reference TRBV5-1 and TRBJ2-3): KAGVTQTPRYLIKTRGQQVTLSCSPISGHRSVSWYQQTPGQGLQFLFEYFSETQRNKGNFPGRFSGRQFSNSRSEMNVSTLELGDSALYLCASSLTQLAIDTQYFGPGTRLTVL.

CDR3 residues: CASSGSGRKSTGELFF. CDR3 nucleotide sequence: TGCGCCAGCAGCGGGAGCGGGAGGAAAAGTACCGGGGAGCTGTTTTTT. The V gene is TRBV5-1, the J gene TRBJ2-2; 9 nucleotides agree with TRBD2. CDR1 SGHRS and CDR2 YFSETQ come from the germline V gene. Trimming at V came to 4 bases and at J to 5 bases, leaving 9 bases not matched to a gene. CDR3 length: 16 amino acids.

The chain links TRBV28 to TRBJ2-5, with a possible D match to TRBD2 (7 bases). Trimming removed 7 bases at V and 0 bases at J, with 27 bases between. Germline V gene sequence: CDR1 MDHEN, CDR2 SYDVKM. The CDR3 has 19 amino acids. The CDR3 nucleotides read TGTGCCAGCACTTCGAGGGGGGGCGGACTGTCTTCGTACCAAGAGACCCAGTACTTC. Encoded protein: CASTSRGGGLSSYQETQYF. The full variable domain, rest sourced from reference TRBV28 and TRBJ2-5, is DVKVTQSSRYLVKRTGEKVFLECVQDMDHENMFWYRQDPGLGLRLIYFSYDVKMKEKGDIPEGYSVSREKKERFSLILESASTNQTSMYLCASTSRGGGLSSYQETQYFGPGTRLLVL.

This clone has only a few counts. This sequence joins TRBV27 and TRBJ1-5; D perhaps matches TRBD1 (5 bases). This CDR3 has 13 residues. Germline V CDR1 and CDR2: MNHEY, SMNVEV (reference sequence). V dropped 6 bases and J dropped 7 bases, with 13 bases sitting between them. CDR3 sequence (DNA): TGTGCCAGCAGCTTCAGCGGGGCCCAGCCCCAGCATTTT. Its protein product is CASSFSGAQPQHF.

V gene TRBV28 combines with J gene TRBJ1-2; tentative D call: TRBD1 (5 bases). This CDR3 has 14 amino acids. Germline V CDR1 and CDR2: MDHEN, SYDVKM. V was trimmed by 5 bases and J by 4 bases, leaving 14 bases between them. CDR3 region: CASSTTGQRYGYTF. The CDR3 DNA sequence: TGTGCCAGCAGTACAACCGGACAACGCTATGGCTACACCTTC.

V usage is TRBV9 and J usage is TRBJ1-4, with no clear D. V lost 7 bases and J lost 2, with 9 bases in between. CDR3 length: 13 residues. CDR1 and CDR2 from the germline V gene are SGDLS and YYNGEE. As DNA, the CDR3 is TGTGCCAGCCGGCGGGGTACTAATGAAAAACTGTTTTTT. Translation: CASRRGTNEKLFF.

V is TRBV7-9 and J is TRBJ1-2; D gene uncertain. The CDR3 spans 13 residues. Germline V gene data show CDR1 as SEHNR and CDR2 as FQNEAQ (reference sequence). V was shortened by 3 bases and J by 2 bases, with 7 bases between the two germline ends. CDR3 nucleotides: TGTGCCAGCAGCTTCGGGTGGAACTATGGCTACACCTTC. It encodes CASSFGWNYGYTF.

This clone was picked up a small number of times. The genes are TRBV19 and TRBJ2-7; possible D gene TRBD1, 6 bases. Trimming removed 6 bases at V and 3 bases at J, with 9 bases between. Germline CDR1 is LNHDA and CDR2 is SQIVND (reference sequence). The CDR3 spans 12 residues. The CDR3 is CASSLQGYEQYF. The CDR3 region has the DNA TGTGCCAGTAGCTTACAGGGCTACGAGCAGTACTTC.

V and J are TRBV10-3 and TRBJ2-2; D is uncertain. Per germline, CDR1 ENHRY and CDR2 SYGVKD. The CDR3 covers 11 residues. Between the trimmed V and J ends, which lost 8 bases and 3 bases, there was a span of 4 bases. CDR3 residues: CAIRDTGELFF. The CDR3 nucleotides are TGTGCCATCCGCGACACCGGGGAGCTGTTTTTT.

This chain links TRBV28 with TRBJ1-5; 7 bases map to TRBD1. CDR1 MDHEN and CDR2 SYDVKM come from the germline V gene. Germline trimming cut 4 bases from V and 2 bases from J; bases unmatched to any gene: 5. The CDR3 is 15 residues long. CDR3 amino acids: CASSSDRVGNQPQHF. The CDR3, as DNA: TGTGCCAGCAGTTCCGACAGGGTAGGCAATCAGCCCCAGCATTTT. Variable domain in full (rest from reference TRBV28 and TRBJ1-5): DVKVTQSSRYLVKRTGEKVFLECVQDMDHENMFWYRQDPGLGLRLIYFSYDVKMKEKGDIPEGYSVSREKKERFSLILESASTNQTSMYLCASSSDRVGNQPQHFGDGTRLSIL.

The sample holds one count of this clone. This chain connects TRBV9 to TRBJ1-2, with D maybe TRBD1 (6 bases). The CDR3 has 13 amino acids. V lost 3 bases, J lost 4 bases, and 10 bases lay in between. Germline-derived CDR1 and CDR2 are SGDLS and YYNGEE. This chain's CDR3 is CASSADRGYGYTF. The CDR3 bases are TGTGCCAGCAGCGCGGACAGAGGCTATGGCTACACCTTC.

The chain joins TRBV30 to TRBJ1-5; 8 bases fit TRBD1. The CDR3 is made up of 13 amino acids. With V trimmed by 2 bases and J by 6 bases, 3 bases remained unmatched. CDR1 and CDR2 (germline): GTSNPN, SVGIG (reference sequence). The CDR3 nucleotides read TGTGCCTGGAGTCAGGGGGCCCCTCAGCCCCAGCATTTT. Amino acids: CAWSQGAPQPQHF.

This clone was seen a few times. V usage is TRBV19 and J usage is TRBJ1-5; 7 nucleotides line up with TRBD1. Germline V gives CDR1 LNHDA, CDR2 SQIVND (reference sequence). V shed 3 bases and J 5 bases; nucleotides not matched to a gene: 10. The length of the CDR3 is 16 residues. The CDR3, as DNA: TGTGCCAGTAGTATCCAGGGGGTTCGAACCGATCAGCCCCAGCATTTT. It specifies CASSIQGVRTDQPQHF. The whole variable domain, filled in from reference TRBV19 and TRBJ1-5, reads DGGITQSPKYLFRKEGQNVTLSCEQNLNHDAMYWYRQDPGQGLRLIYYSQIVNDFQKGDIAEGYSVSREKKESFPLTVTSAQKNPTAFYLCASSIQGVRTDQPQHFGDGTRLSIL.

This chain joins TRBV18 and TRBJ2-3; tentative D call: TRBD2 (6 bases). Germline V gives CDR1 KGHSH, CDR2 LQKENI. The CDR3 length is 15 residues. V lost 2 bases, J lost 0 bases, and 9 bases lay in between. The CDR3 coding sequence is TGTGCCAGCTCACCAGTGGCGGGAAGCACAGATACGCAGTATTTT. It codes for CASSPVAGSTDTQYF.

CDR3: CASSQGLAGAQQYF. Written as DNA, the CDR3 is TGCGCCAGCAGCCAAGGGCTAGCGGGAGCCCAGCAGTATTTT. The V call is TRBV4-1, the J call TRBJ2-3; TRBD2 aligns across 10 bases. After removal of 1 base from V and 11 bases from J, the junction contained 6 bases not matched to a gene. Per the germline V gene, CDR1 is MGHRA and CDR2 is YSYEKL. This CDR3 is 14 amino acids long.

The V and J genes are TRBV7-2 and TRBJ2-7; 8 nucleotides align to TRBD2. Germline CDR1 is SGHTA and CDR2 is FQGNSA. Unmatched junction bases numbered 2, after V lost 0 bases and J lost 1 base. This CDR3 has 15 residues. CDR3: CASSLAAGESYEQYF. For the CDR3, the DNA is TGTGCCAGCAGCTTAGCAGCGGGAGAGTCCTACGAGCAGTACTTC.

The V call is TRBV6-6, the J call TRBJ2-7; 7 bases are shared with TRBD2. Trimming at V came to 7 bases and at J to 0 bases, leaving 9 bases not matched to a gene. The CDR3 has 15 residues. CDR1 is MNHNY and CDR2 is SVGAGI in the germline V gene (reference sequence). Here the CDR3 reads CASTHLAGFSYEQYF. The CDR3 DNA follows: TGTGCCAGCACCCACTTAGCGGGCTTCTCCTACGAGCAGTACTTC.

The rearrangement uses TRBV5-4 and TRBJ1-2; TRBD1 matches 7 bases. The CDR3 covers 15 residues. The junction had 12 bases not matched to a gene; V was cut back by 2 bases and J by 8 bases. CDR1 is SGHNT, CDR2 YYREEE, per germline (reference sequence). The CDR3 DNA reads as TGTGCCAGCAGCTTTACAGGGGAAATCGGAGAAGGCTACACCTTC. It yields the protein CASSFTGEIGEGYTF.

The chain combines TRBV5-6 with TRBJ2-2; maybe TRBD1 (5 bases). CDR1 and CDR2 (germline): SGHDT, YYEEEE. The length of the CDR3 is 16 residues. V lost 0 bases and J lost 3, with 12 bases in between. The CDR3 DNA reads TGTGCCAGCAGCTTGGATGTGGGGCCATACACCGGGGAGCTGTTTTTT. Protein sequence: CASSLDVGPYTGELFF. The full variable domain, in which reference TRBV5-6 and TRBJ2-2 provide the parts outside the CDR3, is DAGVTQSPTHLIKTRGQQVTLRCSPKSGHDTVSWYQQALGQGPQFIFQYYEEEERQRGNFPDRFSGHQFPNYSSELNVNALLLGDSALYLCASSLDVGPYTGELFFGEGSRLTVL.

The chain recombines TRBV10-3 with TRBJ1-2; 8 nucleotides match TRBD1. Germline V lookup: CDR1 ENHRY, CDR2 SYGVKD. Trimming removed 2 bases from V and 3 bases from J; junction bases left unmatched: 5. The CDR3 contains 15 residues. The CDR3 nucleotides read TGTGCCATCAGTGAGGCTACAGGGGGTGACTATGGCTACACCTTC. Protein product: CAISEATGGDYGYTF.

The chain joins TRBV4-1 to TRBJ2-1; 8 bases are shared with TRBD2. This CDR3 region has 17 residues. The germline V gene encodes CDR1 MGHRA and CDR2 YSYEKL. V was pared by 5 bases and J by 8 bases, with 17 bases of the junction left unmatched. CDR3 sequence: CASSNTGTSDYLDEQFF. CDR3 nucleotides: TGCGCCAGCAGCAATACCGGGACTAGTGATTACCTTGATGAGCAGTTCTTC.

Only a few counts were recorded for this clone. The chain joins TRBV5-8 to TRBJ2-7; D is ambiguous. There are 12 residues in the CDR3. The germline V gene has CDR1 SGHTS and CDR2 YDEGEE. Deletions cut 2 bases from V and 5 bases from J, with 8 bases between. CDR3 in amino acids: CASSFGRNEQYF. The CDR3 nucleotides read TGTGCCAGCAGCTTTGGCAGGAACGAGCAGTACTTC. Supplemented by reference TRBV5-8 and TRBJ2-7, the full variable domain reads EAGVTQSPTHLIKTRGQQATLRCSPISGHTSVYWYQQALGLGLQFLLWYDEGEERNRGNFPPRFSGRQFPNYSSELNVNALELEDSALYLCASSFGRNEQYFGPGTRLTVT.

In this sample, this clone turned up once. The J gene is TRBJ1-4, the V gene TRBV5-4; D is ambiguous. Trimming took off 2 bases at V and 7 bases at J, with 12 bases between the two ends. The CDR3 totals 14 residues. Germline values: CDR1 SGHNT, CDR2 YYREEE (reference sequence). The CDR3 spells CASSFPPGVEKLFF. As DNA, the CDR3 is TGTGCCAGCAGCTTCCCTCCCGGGGTTGAAAAACTGTTTTTT.